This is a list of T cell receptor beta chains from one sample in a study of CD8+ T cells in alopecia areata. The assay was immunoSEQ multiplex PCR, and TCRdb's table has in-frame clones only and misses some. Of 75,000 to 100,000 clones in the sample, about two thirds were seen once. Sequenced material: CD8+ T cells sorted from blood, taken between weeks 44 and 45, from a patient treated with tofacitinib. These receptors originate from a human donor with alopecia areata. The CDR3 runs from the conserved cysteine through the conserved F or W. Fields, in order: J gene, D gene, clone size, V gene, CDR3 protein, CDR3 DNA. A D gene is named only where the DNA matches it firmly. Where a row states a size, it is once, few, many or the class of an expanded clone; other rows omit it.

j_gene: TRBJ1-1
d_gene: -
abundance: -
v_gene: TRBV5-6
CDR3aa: CASSLGSEAFF
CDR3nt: TGTGCCAGCAGCTTGGGGTCAGAAGCTTTCTTT

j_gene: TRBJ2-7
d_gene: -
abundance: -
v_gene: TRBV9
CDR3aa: CASSPRQVSYEQYF
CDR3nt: TGTGCCAGCAGCCCGCGACAGGTCAGCTACGAGCAGTACTTC

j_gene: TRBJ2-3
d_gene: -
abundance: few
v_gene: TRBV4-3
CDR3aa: CASSRSLDRTSTDTQYF
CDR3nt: TGCGCCAGCAGCCGATCTTTAGACAGGACTAGCACAGATACGCAGTATTTT

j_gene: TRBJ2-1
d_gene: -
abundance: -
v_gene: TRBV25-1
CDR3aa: CASGRKNEQFF
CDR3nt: TGTGCCAGCGGGAGAAAAAATGAGCAGTTCTTC

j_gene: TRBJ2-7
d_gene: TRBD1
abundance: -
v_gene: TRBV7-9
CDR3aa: CASSSTRDREYF
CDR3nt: TGTGCCAGCAGCTCAACAAGGGACAGGGAGTACTTC

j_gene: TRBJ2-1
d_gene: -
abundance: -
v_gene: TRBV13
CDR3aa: CASSLWGPNEQFF
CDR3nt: TGTGCCAGCAGCTTGTGGGGTCCGAATGAGCAGTTCTTC

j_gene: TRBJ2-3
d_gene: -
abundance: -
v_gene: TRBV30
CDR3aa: CASLAGDTDTQYF
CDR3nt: TGTGCCTCTTTGGCAGGAGACACAGATACGCAGTATTTT

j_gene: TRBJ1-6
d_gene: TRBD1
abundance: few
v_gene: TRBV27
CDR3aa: CASRTGIQSPLHF
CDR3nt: TGTGCCAGCCGGACAGGGATTCAATCACCCCTCCACTTT

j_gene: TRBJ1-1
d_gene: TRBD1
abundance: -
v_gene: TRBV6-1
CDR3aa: CASSVTQGARDTEAFF
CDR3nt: TGTGCCAGCAGTGTGACACAGGGGGCGCGGGACACTGAAGCTTTCTTT

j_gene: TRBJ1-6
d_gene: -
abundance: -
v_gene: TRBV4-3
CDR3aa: CASSQDRAGFSPLHF
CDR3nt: TGCGCCAGCAGCCAAGATCGGGCAGGGTTCTCACCCCTCCACTTT

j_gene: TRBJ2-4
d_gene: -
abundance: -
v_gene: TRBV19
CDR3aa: CASSISSTPKNIQYF
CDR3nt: TGTGCCAGTAGTATTTCCTCCACACCCAAAAACATTCAGTACTTC

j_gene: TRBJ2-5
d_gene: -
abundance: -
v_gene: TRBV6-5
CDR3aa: CASSYSPGEQTQYF
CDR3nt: TGTGCCAGCAGTTACTCGCCGGGCGAGCAGACCCAGTACTTC

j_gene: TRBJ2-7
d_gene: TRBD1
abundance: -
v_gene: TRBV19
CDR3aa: CASKAGGAYEQYF
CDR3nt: TGTGCCAGTAAGGCAGGGGGTGCATACGAGCAGTACTTC

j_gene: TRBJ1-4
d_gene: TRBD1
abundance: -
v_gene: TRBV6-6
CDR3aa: CASSYFDRAGEKLFF
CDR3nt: TGTGCCAGCAGTTACTTCGACAGGGCGGGAGAAAAACTGTTTTTT

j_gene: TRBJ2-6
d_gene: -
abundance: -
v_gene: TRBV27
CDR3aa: CASSYTGSSGANVLTF
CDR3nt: TGTGCCAGCAGTTACACAGGGAGCTCTGGGGCCAACGTCCTGACTTTC

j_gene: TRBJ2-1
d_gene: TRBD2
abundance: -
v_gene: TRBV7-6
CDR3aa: CASSSTSGTSYNEQFF
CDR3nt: TGTGCCAGCAGCTCGACTAGCGGGACCTCCTACAATGAGCAGTTCTTC

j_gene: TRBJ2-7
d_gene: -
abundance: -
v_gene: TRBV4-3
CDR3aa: CASSHPPIWGLAVHEQYF
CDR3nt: TGCGCCAGCAGCCACCCCCCCATTTGGGGGCTAGCCGTGCACGAGCAGTACTTC

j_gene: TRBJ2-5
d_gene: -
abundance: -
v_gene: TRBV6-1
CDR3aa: CASEDSKETQYF
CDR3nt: TGTGCCAGCGAGGACAGTAAAGAGACCCAGTACTTC

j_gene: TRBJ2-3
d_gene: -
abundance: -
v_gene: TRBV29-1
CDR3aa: CSVEERVLDTQYF
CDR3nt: TGCAGCGTTGAAGAGCGGGTTTTGGATACGCAGTATTTT

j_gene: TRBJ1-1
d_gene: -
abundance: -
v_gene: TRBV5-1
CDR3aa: CASSLVAAGDEAFF
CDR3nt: TGCGCCAGCAGCTTGGTCGCGGCAGGGGATGAAGCTTTCTTT

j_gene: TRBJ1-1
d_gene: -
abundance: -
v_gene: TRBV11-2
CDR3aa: CASSLVSTLNTEAFF
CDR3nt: TGTGCCAGCAGCTTAGTCTCAACGCTGAACACTGAAGCTTTCTTT

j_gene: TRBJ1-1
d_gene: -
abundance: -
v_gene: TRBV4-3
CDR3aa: CASSHTENTEAFF
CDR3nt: TGCGCCAGCAGCCATACAGAGAACACTGAAGCTTTCTTT

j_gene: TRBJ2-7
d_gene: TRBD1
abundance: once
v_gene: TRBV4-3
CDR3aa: CASSQDDGQGSYEQYF
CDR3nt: TGCGCCAGCAGCCAAGATGACGGACAGGGCTCCTACGAGCAGTACTTC

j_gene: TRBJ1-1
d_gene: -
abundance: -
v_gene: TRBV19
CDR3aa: CASSPGGWTEAFF
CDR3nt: TGTGCCAGTAGTCCGGGGGGGTGGACTGAAGCTTTCTTT

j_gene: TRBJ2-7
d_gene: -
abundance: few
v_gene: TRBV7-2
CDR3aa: CASSLLTMGDEQYF
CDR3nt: TGTGCCAGCAGCTTACTCACTATGGGCGACGAGCAGTACTTC

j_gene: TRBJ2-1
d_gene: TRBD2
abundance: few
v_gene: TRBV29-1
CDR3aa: CSGLAGGPLNEQFF
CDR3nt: TGCAGCGGCTTAGCGGGGGGCCCTTTAAATGAGCAGTTCTTC

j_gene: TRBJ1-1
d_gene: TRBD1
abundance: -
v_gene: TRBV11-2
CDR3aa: CASSEGGAGTEAFF
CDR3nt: TGTGCCAGCAGCGAAGGGGGCGCGGGGACTGAAGCTTTCTTT

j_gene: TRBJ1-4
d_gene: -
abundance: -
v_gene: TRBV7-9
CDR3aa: CASSLLQPREKLFF
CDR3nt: TGTGCCAGCAGCTTACTACAGCCGAGGGAAAAACTGTTTTTT

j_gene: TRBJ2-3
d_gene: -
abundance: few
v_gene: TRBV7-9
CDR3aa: CASSPTDTQYF
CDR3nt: TGTGCCAGCAGCCCGACAGATACGCAGTATTTT

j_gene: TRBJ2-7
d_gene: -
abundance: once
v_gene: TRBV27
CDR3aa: CASSPSRGGSYEQYF
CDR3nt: TGTGCCAGCAGTCCCTCCAGGGGGGGGTCCTACGAGCAGTACTTC

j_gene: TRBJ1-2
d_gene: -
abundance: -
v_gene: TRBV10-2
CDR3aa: CASTPGPSYGYTF
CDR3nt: TGCGCCAGCACCCCGGGACCGTCCTATGGCTACACCTTC

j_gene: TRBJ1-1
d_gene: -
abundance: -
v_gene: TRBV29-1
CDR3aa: CSGLNLDSEAFF
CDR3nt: TGCAGCGGCCTCAATTTGGACAGCGAAGCTTTCTTT

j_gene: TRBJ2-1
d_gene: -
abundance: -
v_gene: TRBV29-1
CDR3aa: CSVIEKGDNEQFF
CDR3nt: TGCAGCGTAATCGAAAAGGGGGACAATGAGCAGTTCTTC

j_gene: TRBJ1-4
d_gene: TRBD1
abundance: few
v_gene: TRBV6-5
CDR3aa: CASSYMGGQGGEKLFF
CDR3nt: TGTGCCAGCAGTTATATGGGGGGACAGGGAGGGGAAAAACTGTTTTTT

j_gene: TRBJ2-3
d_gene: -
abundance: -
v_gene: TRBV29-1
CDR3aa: CSVDLTAGTDTQYF
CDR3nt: TGCAGCGTAGACCTTACGGCAGGGACAGATACGCAGTATTTT

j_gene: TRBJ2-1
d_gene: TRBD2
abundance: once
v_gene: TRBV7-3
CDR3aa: CASSLTSGGLDEQFF
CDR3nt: TGTGCCAGCAGCTTGACTAGCGGGGGATTGGATGAGCAGTTCTTC

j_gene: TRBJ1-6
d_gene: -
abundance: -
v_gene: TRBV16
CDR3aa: CASSQSTGSYNSPLHF
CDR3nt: TGTGCCAGCAGCCAATCGACAGGCTCCTATAATTCACCCCTCCACTTT

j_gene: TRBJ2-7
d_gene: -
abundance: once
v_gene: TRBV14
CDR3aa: CASSHRGKTYEQYF
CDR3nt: TGTGCCAGCAGCCACAGGGGTAAAACCTACGAGCAGTACTTC

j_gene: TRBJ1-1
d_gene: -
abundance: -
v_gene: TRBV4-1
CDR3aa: CASSLDMEDTEAFF
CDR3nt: TGCGCCAGCAGCCTAGACATGGAGGACACTGAAGCTTTCTTT

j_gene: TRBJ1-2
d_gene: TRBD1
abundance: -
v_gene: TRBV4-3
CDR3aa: CASSQERGQVGDGYTF
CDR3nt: TGCGCCAGCAGCCAAGAGCGAGGACAGGTCGGTGATGGCTACACCTTC

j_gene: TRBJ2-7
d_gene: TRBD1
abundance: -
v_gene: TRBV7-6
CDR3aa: CASSPGTGNTYEQYF
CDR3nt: TGTGCCAGCAGCCCAGGGACAGGGAATACCTACGAGCAGTACTTC

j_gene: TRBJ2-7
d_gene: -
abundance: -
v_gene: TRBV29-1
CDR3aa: CSVRLNYEQYF
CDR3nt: TGCAGCGTTCGGCTCAACTACGAGCAGTACTTC

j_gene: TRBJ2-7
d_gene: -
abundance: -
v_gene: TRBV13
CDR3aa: CASSPASSYEQYF
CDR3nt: TGTGCCAGCAGCCCGGCGAGCTCCTACGAGCAGTACTTC

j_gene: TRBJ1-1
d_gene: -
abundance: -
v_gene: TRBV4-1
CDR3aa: CASSQNKNSNTEAFF
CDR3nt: TGCGCCAGCAGCCAAAATAAGAACTCGAACACTGAAGCTTTCTTT

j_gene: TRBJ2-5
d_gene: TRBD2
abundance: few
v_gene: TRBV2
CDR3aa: CARGVRLAGEETQYF
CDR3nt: TGTGCCAGAGGGGTGAGACTAGCGGGGGAAGAGACCCAGTACTTC

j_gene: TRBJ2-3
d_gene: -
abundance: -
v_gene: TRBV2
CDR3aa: CASSDRGSPNSYF
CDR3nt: TGTGCCAGCAGTGACAGAGGGAGCCCCAACTCGTATTTT

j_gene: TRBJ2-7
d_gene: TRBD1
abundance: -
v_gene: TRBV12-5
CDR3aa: CASGLVGTGSYEQYF
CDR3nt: TGTGCTAGTGGTTTGGTAGGGACAGGCTCCTACGAGCAGTACTTC

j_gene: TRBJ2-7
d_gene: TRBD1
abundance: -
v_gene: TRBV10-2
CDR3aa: CASSDPPDRGYEQYF
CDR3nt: TGCGCCAGCAGTGATCCCCCGGACAGGGGCTACGAGCAGTACTTC

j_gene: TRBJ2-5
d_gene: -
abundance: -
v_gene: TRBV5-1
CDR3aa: CASRGVGLQETQYF
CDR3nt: TGCGCCAGCAGGGGGGTAGGCCTCCAAGAGACCCAGTACTTC

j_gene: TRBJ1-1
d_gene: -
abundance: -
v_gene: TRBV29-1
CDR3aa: CSALAESNTEAFF
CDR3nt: TGCAGCGCCCTAGCGGAGTCGAACACTGAAGCTTTCTTT

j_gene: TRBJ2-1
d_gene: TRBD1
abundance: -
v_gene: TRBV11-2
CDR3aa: CASSSQTGTGNEQFF
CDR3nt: TGTGCCAGCAGCTCGCAAACCGGGACAGGGAATGAGCAGTTCTTC

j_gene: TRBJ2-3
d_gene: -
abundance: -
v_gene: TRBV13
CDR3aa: CASSFQGRDTQYF
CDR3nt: TGTGCCAGCAGTTTCCAGGGTCGGGATACGCAGTATTTT

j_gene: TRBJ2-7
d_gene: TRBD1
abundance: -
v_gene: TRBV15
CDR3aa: CATSREGQGFNEQYF
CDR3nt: TGTGCCACCAGCAGAGAAGGACAGGGGTTCAACGAGCAGTACTTC